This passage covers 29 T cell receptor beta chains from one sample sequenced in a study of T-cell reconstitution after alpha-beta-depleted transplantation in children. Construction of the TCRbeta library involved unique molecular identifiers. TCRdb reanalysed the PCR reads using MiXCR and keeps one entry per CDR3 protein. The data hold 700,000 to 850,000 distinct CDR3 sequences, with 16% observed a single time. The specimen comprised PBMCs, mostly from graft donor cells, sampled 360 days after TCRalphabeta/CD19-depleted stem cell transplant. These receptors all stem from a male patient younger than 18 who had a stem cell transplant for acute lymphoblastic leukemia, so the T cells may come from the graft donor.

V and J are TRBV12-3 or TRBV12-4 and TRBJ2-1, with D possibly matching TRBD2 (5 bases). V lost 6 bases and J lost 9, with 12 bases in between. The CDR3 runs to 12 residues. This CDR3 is CASSKLEAEQFF. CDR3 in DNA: TGTGCCAGCAGCAAACTAGAGGCTGAGCAGTTCTTC.

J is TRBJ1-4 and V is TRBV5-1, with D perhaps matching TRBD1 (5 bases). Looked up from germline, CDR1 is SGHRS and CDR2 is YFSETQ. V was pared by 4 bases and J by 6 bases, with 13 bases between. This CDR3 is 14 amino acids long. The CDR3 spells CASSTSVGHEKLFF. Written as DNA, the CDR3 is TGCGCCAGCAGCACATCGGTGGGGCATGAAAAACTGTTTTTT.

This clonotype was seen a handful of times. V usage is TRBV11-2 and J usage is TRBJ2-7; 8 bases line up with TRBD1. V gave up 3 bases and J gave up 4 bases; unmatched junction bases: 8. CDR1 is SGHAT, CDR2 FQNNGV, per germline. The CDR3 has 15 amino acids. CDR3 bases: TGTGCCAGCAGCTTTGCCTTGGACAGGGCGTACGAGCAGTACTTC. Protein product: CASSFALDRAYEQYF.

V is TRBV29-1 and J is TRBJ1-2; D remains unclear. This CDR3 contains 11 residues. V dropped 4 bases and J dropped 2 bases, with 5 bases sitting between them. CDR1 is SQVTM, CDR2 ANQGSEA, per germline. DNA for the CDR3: TGCAGCGTTGGGGAGAACTATGGCTACACCTTC. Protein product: CSVGENYGYTF.

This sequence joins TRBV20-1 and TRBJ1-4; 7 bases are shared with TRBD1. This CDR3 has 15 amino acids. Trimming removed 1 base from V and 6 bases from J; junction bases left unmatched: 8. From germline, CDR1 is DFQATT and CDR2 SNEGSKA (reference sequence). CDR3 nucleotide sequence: TGCAGTGCTAGAGCGACAGGGAGGGAGGATGAAAAACTGTTTTTT. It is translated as CSARATGREDEKLFF.

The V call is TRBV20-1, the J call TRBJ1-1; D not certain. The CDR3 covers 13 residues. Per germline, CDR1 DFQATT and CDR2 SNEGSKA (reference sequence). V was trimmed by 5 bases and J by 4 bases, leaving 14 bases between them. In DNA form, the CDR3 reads TGCAGTGCTGTGCGCGGTGCGGGCACTGAAGCTTTCTTT. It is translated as CSAVRGAGTEAFF.

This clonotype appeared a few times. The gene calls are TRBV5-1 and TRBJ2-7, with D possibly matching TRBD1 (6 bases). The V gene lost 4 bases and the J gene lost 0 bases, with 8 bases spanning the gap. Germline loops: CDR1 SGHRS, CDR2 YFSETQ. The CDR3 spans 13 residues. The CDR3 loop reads CASSGGDSYEQYF. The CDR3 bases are TGCGCCAGCAGCGGGGGCGACTCCTACGAGCAGTACTTC. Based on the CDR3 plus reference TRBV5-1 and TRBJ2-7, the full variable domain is KAGVTQTPRYLIKTRGQQVTLSCSPISGHRSVSWYQQTPGQGLQFLFEYFSETQRNKGNFPGRFSGRQFSNSRSEMNVSTLELGDSALYLCASSGGDSYEQYFGPGTRLTVT.

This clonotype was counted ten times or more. The CDR3 coding sequence is TGTGCCAGCAGTTCCCCCGGGACAGAGACCCTATACGAGCAGTACTTC. Its translation is CASSSPGTETLYEQYF. The chain combines TRBV12-3 or TRBV12-4 with TRBJ2-7; 7 positions match TRBD1. V gave up 4 bases and J gave up 4 bases; unmatched junction bases: 13. The CDR3 consists of 16 residues.

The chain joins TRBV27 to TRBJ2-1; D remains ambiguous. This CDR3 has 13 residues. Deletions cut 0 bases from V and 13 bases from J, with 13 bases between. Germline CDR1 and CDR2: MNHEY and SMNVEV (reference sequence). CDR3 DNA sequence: TGTGCCAGCAGTTTATCGACGTCCCGTCGACAGTTCTTC. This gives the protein CASSLSTSRRQFF.

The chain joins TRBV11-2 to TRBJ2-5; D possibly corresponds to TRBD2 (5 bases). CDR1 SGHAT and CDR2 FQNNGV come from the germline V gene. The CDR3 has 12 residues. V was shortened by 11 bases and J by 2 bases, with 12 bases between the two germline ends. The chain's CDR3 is CAGRGPQETQYF. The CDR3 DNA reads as TGTGCCGGTCGGGGTCCACAAGAGACCCAGTACTTC.

CDR3 in amino acids: CASSQEDRRGYTF. The CDR3 DNA follows: TGCGCCAGCAGCCAAGAAGACAGAAGAGGCTACACCTTC. The chain joins TRBV4-1 to TRBJ1-2; D possibly corresponds to TRBD1 (5 bases). This CDR3 has 13 residues. Between the trimmed V and J ends, which lost 0 bases and 8 bases, there was a span of 10 bases. From germline, CDR1 is MGHRA and CDR2 YSYEKL.

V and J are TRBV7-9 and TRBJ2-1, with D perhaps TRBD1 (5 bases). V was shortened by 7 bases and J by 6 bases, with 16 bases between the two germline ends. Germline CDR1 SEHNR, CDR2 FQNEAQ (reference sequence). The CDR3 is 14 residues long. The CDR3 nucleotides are TGTGCCAGCATAGAAGGATTTAGGGGCAATGAGCAGTTCTTC. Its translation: CASIEGFRGNEQFF.

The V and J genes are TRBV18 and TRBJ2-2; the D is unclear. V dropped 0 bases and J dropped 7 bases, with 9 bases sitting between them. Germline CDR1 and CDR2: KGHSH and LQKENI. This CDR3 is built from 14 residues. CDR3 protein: CASSPPGSGGELFF. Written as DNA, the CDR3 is TGTGCCAGCTCACCACCCGGGTCCGGCGGGGAGCTGTTTTTT. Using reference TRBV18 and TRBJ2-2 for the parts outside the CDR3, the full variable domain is NAGVMQNPRHLVRRRGQEARLRCSPMKGHSHVYWYRQLPEEGLKFMVYLQKENIIDESGMPKERFSAEFPKEGPSILRIQQVVRGDSAAYFCASSPPGSGGELFFGEGSRLTVL.

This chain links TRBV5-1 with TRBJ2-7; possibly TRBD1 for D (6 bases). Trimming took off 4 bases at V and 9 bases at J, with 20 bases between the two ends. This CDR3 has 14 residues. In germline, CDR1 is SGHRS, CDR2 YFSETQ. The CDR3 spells CASSADSDMGWQYF. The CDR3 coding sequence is TGCGCCAGCAGCGCGGACAGCGACATGGGATGGCAGTACTTC. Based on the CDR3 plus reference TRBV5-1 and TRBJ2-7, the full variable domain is KAGVTQTPRYLIKTRGQQVTLSCSPISGHRSVSWYQQTPGQGLQFLFEYFSETQRNKGNFPGRFSGRQFSNSRSEMNVSTLELGDSALYLCASSADSDMGWQYFGPGTRLTVT.

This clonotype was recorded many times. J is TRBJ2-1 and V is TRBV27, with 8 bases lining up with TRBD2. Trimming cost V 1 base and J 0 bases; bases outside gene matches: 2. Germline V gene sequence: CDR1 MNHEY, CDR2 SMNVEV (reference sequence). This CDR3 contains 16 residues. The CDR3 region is CASSLWGTSSYNEQFF. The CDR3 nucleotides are TGTGCCAGCAGTTTATGGGGGACTAGCTCCTACAATGAGCAGTTCTTC.

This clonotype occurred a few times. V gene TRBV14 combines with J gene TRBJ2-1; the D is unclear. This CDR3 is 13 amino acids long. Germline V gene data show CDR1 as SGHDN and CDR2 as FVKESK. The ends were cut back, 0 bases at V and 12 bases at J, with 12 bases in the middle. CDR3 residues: CASSQDGSIWQFF. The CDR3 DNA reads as TGTGCCAGCAGCCAAGACGGTAGTATATGGCAGTTCTTC. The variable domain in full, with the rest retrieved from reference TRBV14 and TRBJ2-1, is EAGVTQFPSHSVIEKGQTVTLRCDPISGHDNLYWYRRVMGKEIKFLLHFVKESKQDESGMPNNRFLAERTGGTYSTLKVQPAELEDSGVYFCASSQDGSIWQFFGPGTRLTVL.

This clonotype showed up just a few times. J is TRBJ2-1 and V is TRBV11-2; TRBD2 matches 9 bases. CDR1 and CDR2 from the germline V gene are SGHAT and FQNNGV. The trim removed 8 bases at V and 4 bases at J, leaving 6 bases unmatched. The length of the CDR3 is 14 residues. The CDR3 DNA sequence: TGTGCCAGCGGTCGGCTAGCGGGGTACAATGAGCAGTTCTTC. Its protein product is CASGRLAGYNEQFF. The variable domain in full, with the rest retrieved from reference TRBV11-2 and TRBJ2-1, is EAGVAQSPRYKIIEKRQSVAFWCNPISGHATLYWYQQILGQGPKLLIQFQNNGVVDDSQLPKDRFSAERLKGVDSTLKIQPAKLEDSAVYLCASGRLAGYNEQFFGPGTRLTVL.

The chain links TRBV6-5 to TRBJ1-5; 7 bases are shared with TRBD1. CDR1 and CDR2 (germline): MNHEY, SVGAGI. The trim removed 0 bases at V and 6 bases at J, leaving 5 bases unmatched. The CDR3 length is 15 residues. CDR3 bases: TGTGCCAGCAGTTACTCGAGAGGGGGCGGTCAGCCCCAGCATTTT. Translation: CASSYSRGGGQPQHF.

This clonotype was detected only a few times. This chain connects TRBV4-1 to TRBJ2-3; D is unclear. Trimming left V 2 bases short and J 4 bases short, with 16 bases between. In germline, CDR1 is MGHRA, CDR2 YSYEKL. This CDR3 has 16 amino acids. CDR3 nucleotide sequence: TGCGCCAGCAGCCAATTTCTGGGTATTGTGCCAGATACGCAGTATTTT. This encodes CASSQFLGIVPDTQYF.

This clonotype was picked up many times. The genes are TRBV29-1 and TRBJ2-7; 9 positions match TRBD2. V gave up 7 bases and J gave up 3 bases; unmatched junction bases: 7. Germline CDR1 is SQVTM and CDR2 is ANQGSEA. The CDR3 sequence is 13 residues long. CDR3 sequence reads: CSARLAVDYEQYF. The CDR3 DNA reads TGCAGCGCTAGACTAGCGGTTGACTACGAGCAGTACTTC.

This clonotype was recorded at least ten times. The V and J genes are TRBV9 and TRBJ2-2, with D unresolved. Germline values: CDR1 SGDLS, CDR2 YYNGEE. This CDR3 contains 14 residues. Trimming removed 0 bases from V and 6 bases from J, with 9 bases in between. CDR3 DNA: TGTGCCAGCAGCGTAGATCTTAGGGCCGGGGAGCTGTTTTTT. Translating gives CASSVDLRAGELFF.

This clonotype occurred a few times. The CDR3 reads CASSLKPYAGGQETQYF. CDR3 nucleotide sequence: TGTGCCAGCTCACTTAAGCCCTACGCGGGAGGCCAAGAGACCCAGTACTTC. The chain recombines TRBV18 with TRBJ2-5; TRBD2 matches 8 bases. V lost 4 bases, J lost 1 base, and 11 bases stayed unmatched. This CDR3 spans 17 amino acids. The germline gives CDR1 KGHSH, CDR2 LQKENI. The full variable domain, with the rest looked up from reference TRBV18 and TRBJ2-5, is NAGVMQNPRHLVRRRGQEARLRCSPMKGHSHVYWYRQLPEEGLKFMVYLQKENIIDESGMPKERFSAEFPKEGPSILRIQQVVRGDSAAYFCASSLKPYAGGQETQYFGPGTRLLVL.

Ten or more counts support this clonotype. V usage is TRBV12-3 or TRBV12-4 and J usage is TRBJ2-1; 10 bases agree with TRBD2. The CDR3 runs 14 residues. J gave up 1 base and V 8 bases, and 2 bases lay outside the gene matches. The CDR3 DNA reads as TGTGCCAGCGATAGCGGGAGGTCCTACAATGAGCAGTTCTTC. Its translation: CASDSGRSYNEQFF.

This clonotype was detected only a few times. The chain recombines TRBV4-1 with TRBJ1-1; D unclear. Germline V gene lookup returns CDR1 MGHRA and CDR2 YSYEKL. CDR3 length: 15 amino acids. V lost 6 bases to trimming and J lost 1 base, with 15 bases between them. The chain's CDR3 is CASRPRVNGNTEAFF. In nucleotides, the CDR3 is TGCGCCAGCAGGCCCCGGGTAAATGGGAACACTGAAGCTTTCTTT.

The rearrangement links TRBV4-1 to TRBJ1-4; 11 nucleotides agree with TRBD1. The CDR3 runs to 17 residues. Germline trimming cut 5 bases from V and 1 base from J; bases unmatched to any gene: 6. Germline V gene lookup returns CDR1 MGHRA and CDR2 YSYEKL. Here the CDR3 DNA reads TGCGCCAGCAGCGTCCCGGGACAGGGGGGAACTAATGAAAAACTGTTTTTT. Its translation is CASSVPGQGGTNEKLFF.

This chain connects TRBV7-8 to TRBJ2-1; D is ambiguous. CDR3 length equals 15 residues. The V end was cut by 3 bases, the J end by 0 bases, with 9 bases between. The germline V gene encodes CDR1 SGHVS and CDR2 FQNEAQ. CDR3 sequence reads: CASSFAVSSYNEQFF. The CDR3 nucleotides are TGTGCCAGCAGCTTCGCGGTTAGCTCCTACAATGAGCAGTTCTTC.

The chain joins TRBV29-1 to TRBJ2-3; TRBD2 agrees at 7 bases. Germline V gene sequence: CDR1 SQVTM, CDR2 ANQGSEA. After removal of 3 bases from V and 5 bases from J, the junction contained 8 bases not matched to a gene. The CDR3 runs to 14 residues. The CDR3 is CSVEGGDRGDTQYF. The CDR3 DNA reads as TGCAGCGTTGAGGGGGGGGACCGCGGAGATACGCAGTATTTT.

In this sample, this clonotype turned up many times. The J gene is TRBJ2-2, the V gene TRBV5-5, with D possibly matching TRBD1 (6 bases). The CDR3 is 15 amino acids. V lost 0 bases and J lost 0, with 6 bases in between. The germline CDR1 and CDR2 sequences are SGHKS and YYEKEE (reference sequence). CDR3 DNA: TGTGCCAGCAGCTTGGAGGGGGCGAACACCGGGGAGCTGTTTTTT. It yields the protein CASSLEGANTGELFF.

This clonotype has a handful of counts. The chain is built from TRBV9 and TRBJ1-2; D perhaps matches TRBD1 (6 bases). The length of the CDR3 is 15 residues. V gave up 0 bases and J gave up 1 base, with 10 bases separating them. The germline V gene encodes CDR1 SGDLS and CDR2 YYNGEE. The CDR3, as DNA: TGTGCCAGCAGCGTAGCTGAGGGGGTTAACTATGGCTACACCTTC. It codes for CASSVAEGVNYGYTF.